The source of this TCR beta chain is a study of blood T cell repertoires in COVID-19. Across the study: Researchers got acute and convalescent COVID-19 samples from the United States, Italy and Spain. The analysed material was cDNA or gDNA that came from T cells, B-cell-depleted T cells, or PBMCs.

Study processing details: From reference gene primer amplification, estimates of nucleated cell counts were derived. Libraries were prepared by immunoSEQ multiplex PCR; TCRdb keeps only in-frame clonotypes and omits some of them. V and J calls and clone size come straight from that table; D and trimming were deduced from the DNA. The sample has about 150,000 clones; around 88% are singletons. The sequence was collected from a human donor in a cohort sampled during active COVID-19. The sample comprised peripheral blood.

CDR3 DNA sequence: TGTGCCAGCAGCTTAAGACCCCCGGGGGGGGTCTCCTACGAGCAGTACTTC. It translates to CASSLRPPGGVSYEQYF. This sequence joins TRBV7-2 and TRBJ2-7, with 8 bases that match TRBD2. Losses at the gene ends were 2 bases for V and 0 bases for J; bases not matched to a gene: 9. Germline CDR1 SGHTA, CDR2 FQGNSA. The CDR3 consists of 17 residues.